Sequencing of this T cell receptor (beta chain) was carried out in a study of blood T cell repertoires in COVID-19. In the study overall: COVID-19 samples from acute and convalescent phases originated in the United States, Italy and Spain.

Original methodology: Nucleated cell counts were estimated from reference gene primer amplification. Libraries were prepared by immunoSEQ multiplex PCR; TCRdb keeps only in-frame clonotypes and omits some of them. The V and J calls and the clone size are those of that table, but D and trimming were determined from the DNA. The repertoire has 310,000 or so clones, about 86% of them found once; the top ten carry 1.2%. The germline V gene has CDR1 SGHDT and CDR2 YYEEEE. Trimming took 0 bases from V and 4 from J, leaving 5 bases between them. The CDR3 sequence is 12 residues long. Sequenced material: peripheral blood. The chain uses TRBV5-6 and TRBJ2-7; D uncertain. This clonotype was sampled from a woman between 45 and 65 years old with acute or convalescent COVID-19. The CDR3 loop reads CASSLASYEQYF. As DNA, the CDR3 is TGTGCCAGCAGCTTGGCCAGTTACGAGCAGTACTTC.